The 8 T cell receptor beta chains below come from one sample, sequenced in a study of PD-L1 blockade in urothelial cancer (dated by TCRdb to about 2017). Library generation was performed with the immunoSEQ multiplex PCR assay. The source is immuneACCESS, and TCRdb retained only in-frame sequences with V and J called. Part of the clones is not carried over; for the studies checked, unresolved V genes explain less than half of this, and the remainder is unexplained. The sample has just over 35,000 clones on record, around 34% of them singletons. The ten largest clones add up to 8.9% of the sample. Explained via the paper, the time point label denotes: pretreatment tumor sample. The material was tumor tissue, obtained before atezolizumab (anti-PD-L1) treatment. The source is a man between 60 and 75 years old with urothelial cancer.

This clone occurred a few times. A base was left unread or ambiguous, and X is written for its residue. Here the CDR3 reads CAWSVGGXGELFF. CDR3 DNA: TGTGCCTGGAGTGTGGGGGGGKCCGGGGAGCTGTTTTTT. The chain couples TRBV30 to TRBJ2-2; TRBD2 aligns across 7 bases. CDR1 is GTSNPN, CDR2 SVGIG, per germline (reference sequence). The CDR3 is 13 amino acids. V lost 0 bases, J lost 6 bases, and 1 base stayed unmatched.

The chain has TRBV28 and TRBJ2-5; D is perhaps TRBD2 (5 bases). The CDR3 runs 15 residues. Germline CDR1 reads MDHEN; CDR2 reads SYDVKM. The V gene lost 3 bases and the J gene lost 5 bases, with 16 bases spanning the gap. CDR3 amino acids: CASSLGSVEMETQYF. In DNA, the CDR3 is TGTGCCAGCAGTTTGGGTAGCGTTGAAATGGAGACCCAGTACTTC.

The chain joins TRBV11-3 to TRBJ2-5, with 7 bases that match TRBD2. V was clipped by 0 bases and J by 2 bases; unmatched bases: 6. The CDR3 contains 16 residues. Germline CDR1 and CDR2: SGHNT and YENEEA. The chain's CDR3 is CASSLDNSGLQETQYF. CDR3 DNA: TGTGCCAGCAGCTTAGACAATAGCGGGTTACAAGAGACCCAGTACTTC.

This clone is medium-sized (0.01 to 0.1%) in the sample. The rearrangement links TRBV18 to TRBJ1-1; no definite D call. The CDR3 length is 16 residues. CDR1 is KGHSH and CDR2 is LQKENI in the germline V gene. V was cut by 2 bases and J by 0 bases, with 13 bases left in between. The CDR3 DNA reads as TGTGCCAGCTCACCATCCCCTCAGAGAATGAACACTGAAGCTTTCTTT. Protein product: CASSPSPQRMNTEAFF.

This clone was seen more than once but under ten times. The chain employs TRBV28 and TRBJ2-6; tentatively, D is TRBD1 (6 bases). The CDR3 contains 15 residues. With 6 bases removed from V and 4 bases from J, the gap between germline ends came to 13 bases. The germline gives CDR1 MDHEN, CDR2 SYDVKM. The CDR3 sequence: CASRLSGVGANVLTF. The CDR3 DNA reads TGTGCCAGCAGACTCTCAGGGGTAGGGGCCAACGTCCTGACTTTC. Filled out from reference TRBV28 and TRBJ2-6, the complete variable domain reads DVKVTQSSRYLVKRTGEKVFLECVQDMDHENMFWYRQDPGLGLRLIYFSYDVKMKEKGDIPEGYSVSREKKERFSLILESASTNQTSMYLCASRLSGVGANVLTFGAGSRLTVL.

The rearrangement uses TRBV19 and TRBJ1-3, with D possibly being TRBD1 (6 bases). CDR3 size: 15 residues. Trimming shortened V by 5 bases and J by 4 bases, and 15 bases separated the two germline ends. Germline assignment: CDR1 LNHDA and CDR2 SQIVND (reference sequence). Here the CDR3 reads CASSHGGGLGNTIYF. The CDR3 DNA follows: TGTGCCAGTAGTCACGGGGGGGGCCTCGGAAACACCATATATTTT. Supplemented by reference TRBV19 and TRBJ1-3, the full variable domain reads DGGITQSPKYLFRKEGQNVTLSCEQNLNHDAMYWYRQDPGQGLRLIYYSQIVNDFQKGDIAEGYSVSREKKESFPLTVTSAQKNPTAFYLCASSHGGGLGNTIYFGEGSWLTVV.

This clone was picked up many times. This rearrangement joins TRBV12-5 to TRBJ1-2; D is ambiguous. The CDR3 extends over 13 amino acids. Germline loops: CDR1 LGHNT, CDR2 FRNRAP. The CDR3 is CASTGRWDIDYTF. DNA of the CDR3: TGTGCCAGCACCGGTAGGTGGGATATCGACTACACCTTC.

The chain employs TRBV5-1 and TRBJ1-1; no firm D call. CDR3 length: 15 amino acids. Per germline, CDR1 SGHRS and CDR2 YFSETQ. Deletions cut 3 bases from V and 1 base from J, with 13 bases between. The CDR3, as DNA: TGCGCCAGCAGCTCCCAGGCAGCAACGAACACTGAAGCTTTCTTT. Its translation is CASSSQAATNTEAFF.